The 5 T cell receptor beta chains given below trace back to one sample, sequenced in a study of sequential checkpoint blockade in melanoma. Profiled with immunoSEQ multiplex PCR; TCRdb holds only in-frame clones, not every one. The sample has under 40,000 clones, roughly 84% seen once. Treatment of the sample: randomized to nivolumab then ipilimumab (arm A) or the reverse (arm B). The sample consisted of CD8+ T cells sorted from blood (inferred from file names), taken from a patient given nivolumab and ipilimumab in sequence. Receptor source: a human donor with melanoma.

The chain links TRBV19 to TRBJ2-2, with 7 bases aligning to TRBD1. Germline V gene sequence: CDR1 LNHDA, CDR2 SQIVND (reference sequence). V lost 7 bases, J lost 5 bases, and 13 bases stayed unmatched. This CDR3 is built from 16 residues. CDR3 nucleotide sequence: TGTGCCAGTAATCCGAACGCCGGGACAGCGACCGGGGAGCTGTTTTTT. The encoded protein is CASNPNAGTATGELFF.

This chain connects TRBV19 to TRBJ2-2, with 8 bases fitting TRBD2. CDR3 length: 15 amino acids. With V trimmed by 3 bases and J by 6 bases, 6 bases remained unmatched. Looked up from germline, CDR1 is LNHDA and CDR2 is SQIVND (reference sequence). Written as DNA, the CDR3 is TGTGCCAGTAGTATTGCGGGAGGACCCCCCGGGGAGCTGTTTTTT. Translated: CASSIAGGPPGELFF.

V usage is TRBV6-6 and J usage is TRBJ1-5; 9 positions agree with TRBD1. With V trimmed by 5 bases and J by 9 bases, 11 bases remained unmatched. The CDR3 has 15 amino acids. Germline V CDR1 and CDR2: MNHNY, SVGAGI (reference sequence). CDR3 loop: CASSQGQGRVWPQHF. CDR3 sequence (DNA): TGTGCCAGCAGTCAGGGACAGGGTAGGGTGTGGCCCCAGCATTTT.

The V gene is TRBV7-3, the J gene TRBJ2-3; TRBD1 might be the D (6 bases). Germline lookup yields CDR1 SGHTA and CDR2 FQGTGA. V was shortened by 1 base and J by 2 bases, with 10 bases between the two germline ends. This CDR3 contains 15 residues. This chain's CDR3 is CASSLIGGSTDTQYF. In DNA, the CDR3 is TGTGCCAGCAGCTTAATAGGGGGATCCACAGATACGCAGTATTTT.

This chain uses TRBV7-3 with TRBJ2-2, with 7 bases lining up with TRBD1. The V segment lost 0 bases and the J segment 6 bases; nucleotides outside the gene matches: 1. Germline V CDR1 and CDR2: SGHTA, FQGTGA. The CDR3 has 14 residues. In DNA, the CDR3 is TGTGCCAGCAGCTTAACCGGGACAGCCGGGGAGCTGTTTTTT. Protein: CASSLTGTAGELFF.